This T cell receptor (beta chain) was retrieved from a study of breast tumors, draining lymph nodes, adjacent tissues. There are many counts of this clonotype. From the multiplex PCR reads, TCRdb called clonotypes with MiXCR, one entry per CDR3 protein. The data contain about 130,000 distinct CDR3 sequences, 21% of them singletons. V lost 0 bases to trimming and J lost 1 base; unmatched junction nucleotides: 4. Germline V CDR1 and CDR2: ENHRY, SYGVKD. The CDR3 contains 16 residues. Axillary draining lymph nodes of breast cancer patients supplied the node samples. The sequenced sample was axillary lymph node tissue. The sequence was obtained from a female donor with breast cancer. Some clones in this sample may be carry-over from other donors' samples. This sequence joins TRBV10-3 and TRBJ2-7; TRBD2 agrees at 9 bases. CDR3 protein: CAISESSLAGSYEQYF. The CDR3 DNA is TGTGCCATCAGTGAGTCGAGCCTAGCGGGATCCTACGAGCAGTACTTC.